The entry that follows covers one T cell receptor (beta chain) sequence. Germline V lookup: CDR1 KGHDR, CDR2 SFDVKD. This CDR3 has 15 amino acids. The junction had 6 bases not matched to a gene; V was cut back by 7 bases and J by 2 bases. This sample was taken from a study of patients and donors after allogeneic stem cell transplantation. TCRdb called the RT-PCR reads again in MiXCR, with one record for every CDR3 protein. Of about a million distinct CDR3 sequences in the sample, roughly 18% were seen once. This clonotype originated in a human donor who was either an allogeneic HSCT recipient or a stem cell or donor lymphocyte infusion donor (not recorded which). It is not recorded whose cells these are; they may come from a transplant donor. The chain couples TRBV24-1 to TRBJ1-1, with 10 bases aligning to TRBD1. The sample was blood, either unsorted or a sorted T cell fraction (not recorded which). The CDR3 region has the DNA TGTGCCACCAGCCGGGACAGGGGTGACAACACTGAAGCTTTCTTT. This encodes CATSRDRGDNTEAFF.